This paragraph covers one TCR beta chain sequence. The record originates from a study of blood T cell repertoires in COVID-19. TCRdb keeps only in-frame clones here, not all; method: immunoSEQ multiplex PCR. The sample holds hundreds of thousands of clones; around 90% are singletons and the top ten take over 4%. Sequenced input: PBMCs or T cells enriched from blood (not recorded which). The TCR comes from a man in his fifties or sixties who had recovered from COVID-19.

This CDR3 is CASSKNRDRDEQYF. As DNA, the CDR3 is TGTGCCAGTAGTAAAAACCGGGACAGGGACGAGCAGTACTTC. The V and J genes are TRBV19 and TRBJ2-7; 9 nucleotides align to TRBD1. The length of the CDR3 is 14 residues. Looked up from germline, CDR1 is LNHDA and CDR2 is SQIVND (reference sequence). V lost 4 bases and J lost 5; bases outside the gene matches: 6.